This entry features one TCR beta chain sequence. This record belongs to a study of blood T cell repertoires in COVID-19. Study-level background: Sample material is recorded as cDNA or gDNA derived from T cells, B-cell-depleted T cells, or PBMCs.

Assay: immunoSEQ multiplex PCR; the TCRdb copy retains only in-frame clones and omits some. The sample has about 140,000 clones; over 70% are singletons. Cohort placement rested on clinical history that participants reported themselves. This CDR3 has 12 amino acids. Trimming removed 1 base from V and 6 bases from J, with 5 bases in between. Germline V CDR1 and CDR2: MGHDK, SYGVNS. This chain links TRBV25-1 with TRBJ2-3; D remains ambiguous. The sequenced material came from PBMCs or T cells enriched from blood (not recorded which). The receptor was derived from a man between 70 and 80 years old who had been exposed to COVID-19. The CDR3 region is CASSESPDTQYF. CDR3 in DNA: TGTGCCAGCAGTGAATCTCCCGATACGCAGTATTTT.